The 26 T cell receptor beta chains below come from one sample, sequenced in a study of cytomegalovirus exposure and HLA in healthy donors. Profiled with immunoSEQ multiplex PCR; TCRdb holds only in-frame clones, not every one. The table records 150,000 to 200,000 clones, 85% of them present only once. The source material was PBMCs. The receptors derive from a man between 18 and 29 years old in good health and CMV-seropositive.

The gene calls are TRBV6-5 and TRBJ2-1; D is undetermined. V was cut by 2 bases and J by 10 bases, with 6 bases left in between. Germline CDR1 is MNHEY and CDR2 is SVGAGI. CDR3 size: 11 residues. Here the CDR3 DNA reads TGTGCCAGCAGTTACCTAAACGAGCAGTTCTTC. Amino acid sequence: CASSYLNEQFF.

The chain couples TRBV4-1 to TRBJ1-4; 10 bases are shared with TRBD1. Germline V gene sequence: CDR1 MGHRA, CDR2 YSYEKL. The CDR3 contains 18 residues. V trimming: 1 base; J trimming: 0 bases; junction bases outside the gene matches: 5. As DNA, the CDR3 is TGCGCCAGCAGCCAAGGGGTAGGACAGGGGGCAACTAATGAAAAACTGTTTTTT. This gives the protein CASSQGVGQGATNEKLFF.

A few counts support this clone. V gene TRBV9 combines with J gene TRBJ2-2; a possible D gene is TRBD1 (5 bases). Germline V gene lookup returns CDR1 SGDLS and CDR2 YYNGEE. Trimming took off 5 bases at V and 6 bases at J, with 14 bases between the two ends. The CDR3 is 14 amino acids. The chain's CDR3 is CASSDLQGPGELFF. CDR3 nucleotides: TGTGCCAGCAGTGACCTTCAGGGTCCCGGGGAGCTGTTTTTT.

The chain links TRBV5-1 to TRBJ2-3, with D possibly being TRBD1 (5 bases). CDR3 length: 14 amino acids. With 0 bases removed from V and 5 bases from J, the gap between germline ends came to 10 bases. CDR1 and CDR2 from the germline V gene are SGHRS and YFSETQ. The CDR3 DNA follows: TGCGCCAGCAGCTTGGGACAGCCGGAAGATACGCAGTATTTT. Translating it yields CASSLGQPEDTQYF.

This sequence joins TRBV9 and TRBJ2-5; 11 bases match TRBD2. The germline V gene encodes CDR1 SGDLS and CDR2 YYNGEE. The CDR3 has 16 amino acids. V lost 4 bases, J lost 4 bases, and 9 bases stayed unmatched. The CDR3: CASSSTGTSGSETQYF. CDR3 nucleotide sequence: TGTGCCAGCAGCTCCACCGGGACTAGCGGCTCAGAGACCCAGTACTTC.

This chain links TRBV4-1 with TRBJ2-3; possibly TRBD2 for D (6 bases). Trimming stripped 0 bases from V and 2 bases from J, with 9 bases between. From germline, CDR1 is MGHRA and CDR2 YSYEKL. The CDR3 loop spans 15 amino acids. The CDR3: CASSQDRGDTDTQYF. DNA of the CDR3: TGCGCCAGCAGCCAAGATCGCGGGGACACAGATACGCAGTATTTT.

This chain links TRBV4-1 with TRBJ1-2; D is perhaps TRBD1 (5 bases). The V end was cut by 3 bases, the J end by 5 bases, with 10 bases between. The V gene's germline CDR1 is MGHRA and CDR2 YSYEKL. This CDR3 has 13 amino acids. The CDR3 nucleotides are TGCGCCAGCAGCCAGGTCGGGGGGTATGGCTACACCTTC. Protein sequence: CASSQVGGYGYTF.

This sequence joins TRBV9 and TRBJ2-7, with D tentatively TRBD1 (6 bases). The V end lost 3 bases, the J end lost 4 bases, and 17 bases lay between the germline ends. The CDR3 runs to 15 residues. Germline lookup yields CDR1 SGDLS and CDR2 YYNGEE. In DNA, the CDR3 is TGTGCCAGCAGCGCCGATGCAGGGACACTATACGAGCAGTACTTC. Its translation is CASSADAGTLYEQYF.

The genes are TRBV4-1 and TRBJ1-5, with D tentatively TRBD1 (5 bases). In germline, CDR1 is MGHRA, CDR2 YSYEKL. The V gene lost 4 bases and the J gene lost 7 bases, with 14 bases spanning the gap. The CDR3 totals 14 residues. CDR3 sequence: CASSPSGGWQPQHF. CDR3 bases: TGCGCCAGCAGCCCCTCGGGGGGATGGCAGCCCCAGCATTTT.

As for this clone: The sample carries other DNA sequences with the same CDR3. The chain employs TRBV27 and TRBJ1-1; D gene uncertain. Germline values: CDR1 MNHEY, CDR2 SMNVEV (reference sequence). Trimming shortened V by 3 bases and J by 0 bases, and 5 bases separated the two germline ends. This CDR3 spans 13 amino acids. CDR3 in amino acids: CASSFSVNTEAFF. The CDR3, as DNA: TGTGCCAGCAGTTTTTCGGTGAACACTGAAGCTTTCTTT.

The chain links TRBV5-6 to TRBJ2-2, with D unclear. Per the germline V gene, CDR1 is SGHDT and CDR2 is YYEEEE. Trimming removed 0 bases from V and 12 bases from J, with 6 bases in between. The CDR3 has 11 amino acids. The CDR3: CASSLDSQLFF. CDR3 in DNA: TGTGCCAGCAGCTTGGACTCGCAGCTGTTTTTT.

This clone appeared a single time. The rearrangement uses TRBV10-3 and TRBJ2-2, with 7 positions matching TRBD1. After removal of 3 bases from V and 6 bases from J, the junction contained 4 bases not matched to a gene. Germline values: CDR1 ENHRY, CDR2 SYGVKD. CDR3 length equals 14 residues. The CDR3 region is CAISEDQGAGELFF. The CDR3, as DNA: TGTGCCATCAGTGAAGACCAGGGGGCCGGGGAGCTGTTTTTT.

This clone was observed a handful of times. The rearrangement links TRBV18 to TRBJ1-5, with 7 positions matching TRBD1. The V gene end was trimmed by 2 bases and the J gene end by 3 bases; junction bases not matched to a gene: 7. The CDR3 runs to 16 residues. The germline CDR1 and CDR2 sequences are KGHSH and LQKENI. CDR3 sequence reads: CASSPSTGFDNQPQHF. The CDR3 DNA reads TGTGCCAGCTCACCATCGACAGGGTTTGACAATCAGCCCCAGCATTTT. Variable domain in full (rest from reference TRBV18 and TRBJ1-5): NAGVMQNPRHLVRRRGQEARLRCSPMKGHSHVYWYRQLPEEGLKFMVYLQKENIIDESGMPKERFSAEFPKEGPSILRIQQVVRGDSAAYFCASSPSTGFDNQPQHFGDGTRLSIL.

The V call is TRBV5-4, the J call TRBJ2-7; 11 bases match TRBD1. This CDR3 region has 14 residues. J lost 3 bases, V lost 4 bases, and 3 bases had no gene match. Germline CDR1 reads SGHNT; CDR2 reads YYREEE (reference sequence). CDR3 residues: CASSPGTGGYEQYF. The DNA of the CDR3 is TGTGCCAGCAGCCCCGGGACAGGGGGCTACGAGCAGTACTTC.

The chain carries TRBV9 and TRBJ1-3, with a tentative D call TRBD1 (5 bases). The length of the CDR3 is 14 residues. V lost 4 bases to trimming and J lost 1 base, with 9 bases between them. Germline CDR1 and CDR2: SGDLS and YYNGEE. CDR3 loop: CASSLGLSGNTIYF. The CDR3 nucleotides read TGTGCCAGCAGCCTGGGACTTTCTGGAAACACCATATATTTT. The variable domain in full, with the rest retrieved from reference TRBV9 and TRBJ1-3, is DSGVTQTPKHLITATGQRVTLRCSPRSGDLSVYWYQQSLDQGLQFLIQYYNGEERAKGNILERFSAQQFPDLHSELNLSSLELGDSALYFCASSLGLSGNTIYFGEGSWLTVV.

The chain combines TRBV18 with TRBJ2-1; no reliable D call. The V and J ends lost 5 bases and 8 bases respectively, with 10 bases between them. Germline CDR1 reads KGHSH; CDR2 reads LQKENI. The CDR3 contains 12 residues. The CDR3: CASSNPSDEQFF. The CDR3 nucleotides are TGTGCCAGCTCAAACCCGTCGGATGAGCAGTTCTTC.

V and J are TRBV10-3 and TRBJ2-1, with TRBD2 identical over 10 bases. The CDR3 length is 15 residues. Unmatched junction bases numbered 7, after V lost 3 bases and J lost 8 bases. In germline, CDR1 is ENHRY, CDR2 SYGVKD. CDR3 sequence (DNA): TGTGCCATCAGTGACAGAGCGGGGGGGCCTCATGAGCAGTTCTTC. Translated, it gives CAISDRAGGPHEQFF.

V and J are TRBV2 and TRBJ1-5; D gene uncertain. Germline values: CDR1 SNHLY, CDR2 FYNNEI. V lost 4 bases to trimming and J lost 0 bases, with 7 bases between them. This CDR3 has 14 residues. CDR3: CASSGVDSNQPQHF. DNA of the CDR3: TGTGCCAGCAGTGGTGTAGATAGCAATCAGCCCCAGCATTTT.

This chain connects TRBV28 to TRBJ2-3, with 8 bases matching TRBD1. J was trimmed by 6 bases and V by 6 bases; bases with no gene match: 8. CDR1 and CDR2 (germline): MDHEN, SYDVKM. The CDR3 has 14 residues. Here the CDR3 reads CASRQGVYMDTQYF. CDR3 coding DNA: TGTGCCAGCAGACAGGGGGTCTATATGGATACGCAGTATTTT.

The chain employs TRBV4-1 and TRBJ2-2; 8 bases align to TRBD2. This CDR3 has 14 amino acids. Germline V lookup: CDR1 MGHRA, CDR2 YSYEKL. V shed 6 bases and J 6 bases; nucleotides not matched to a gene: 6. As DNA, the CDR3 is TGCGCCAGCAGGGAAGCGGGAGTCCCCGGGGAGCTGTTTTTT. Its protein is CASREAGVPGELFF.

For the CDR3, the DNA is TGTGCCAGCAGCGGGACTAGCGGTAATGAGCAGTTCTTC. Its protein product is CASSGTSGNEQFF. The chain combines TRBV5-6 with TRBJ2-1; TRBD2 aligns across 11 bases. Trimming at V came to 4 bases and at J to 7 bases, leaving 1 base not matched to a gene. CDR1 is SGHDT and CDR2 is YYEEEE in the germline V gene. The CDR3 has 13 residues.

This sequence joins TRBV6-5 and TRBJ1-2, with D maybe TRBD1 (6 bases). The CDR3 has 14 amino acids. Germline V lookup: CDR1 MNHEY, CDR2 SVGAGI. The V and J ends lost 7 bases and 4 bases respectively, with 16 bases between them. The CDR3: CASNPTGYPYGYTF. The CDR3 coding sequence is TGTGCCAGCAATCCGACAGGTTACCCCTATGGCTACACCTTC.

The chain is built from TRBV29-1 and TRBJ1-1; 7 positions agree with TRBD1. Germline loops: CDR1 SQVTM, CDR2 ANQGSEA. This CDR3 has 13 residues. The trim removed 6 bases at V and 3 bases at J, leaving 7 bases unmatched. The CDR3 nucleotides read TGCAGCGTGGAGGGGACAGCCGACACTGAAGCTTTCTTT. Amino acid sequence: CSVEGTADTEAFF.

This clone was counted a few times. This chain uses TRBV28 with TRBJ2-7; 9 bases are a match to TRBD2. The CDR3 runs 15 residues. Trimming took 2 bases from V and 4 from J; bases not matched to a gene: 6. Looked up from germline, CDR1 is MDHEN and CDR2 is SYDVKM. CDR3 protein: CASSLRREGLYEQYF. The CDR3 bases are TGTGCCAGCAGTTTACGGCGGGAGGGTTTATACGAGCAGTACTTC.

A word on this clone: The sample contains more than one DNA sequence encoding this CDR3. The chain uses TRBV5-1 and TRBJ2-3, with 7 bases aligning to TRBD2. Germline assignment: CDR1 SGHRS and CDR2 YFSETQ. Germline trimming cut 0 bases from V and 6 bases from J; bases unmatched to any gene: 7. This CDR3 comprises 15 residues. The CDR3, as DNA: TGCGCCAGCAGCTTGGTCGGCGGGAGCGGTGATACGCAGTATTTT. Its translation is CASSLVGGSGDTQYF.

The chain has TRBV19 and TRBJ2-5; 12 bases are a match to TRBD2. V was pared by 3 bases and J by 4 bases, with 12 bases of the junction left unmatched. The germline V gene encodes CDR1 LNHDA and CDR2 SQIVND (reference sequence). The CDR3 is 18 residues long. CDR3 loop: CASSILTSGGLMGETQYF. DNA of the CDR3: TGTGCCAGTAGTATCTTGACTAGCGGGGGCCTTATGGGAGAGACCCAGTACTTC.